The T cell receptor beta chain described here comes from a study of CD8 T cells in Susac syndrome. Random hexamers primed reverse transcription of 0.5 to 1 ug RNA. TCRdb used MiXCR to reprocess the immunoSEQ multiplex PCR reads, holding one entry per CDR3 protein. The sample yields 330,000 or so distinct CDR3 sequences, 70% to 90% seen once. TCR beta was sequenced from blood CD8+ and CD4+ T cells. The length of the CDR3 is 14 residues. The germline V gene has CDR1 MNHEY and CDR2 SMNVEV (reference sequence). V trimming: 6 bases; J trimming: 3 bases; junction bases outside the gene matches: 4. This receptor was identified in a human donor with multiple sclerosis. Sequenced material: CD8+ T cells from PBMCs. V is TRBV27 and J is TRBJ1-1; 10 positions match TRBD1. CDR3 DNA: TGTGCCAGCAGGGCGGGACAGGGGTACACTGAAGCTTTCTTT. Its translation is CASRAGQGYTEAFF.